One sample yielded the 4 T cell receptor beta chains listed below, sequenced in a study of cytomegalovirus exposure and HLA in healthy donors. The study ran its PCR with 60 Vbeta and 13 Jbeta primers. Assay used: immunoSEQ multiplex PCR; TCRdb lists only in-frame clones, some missing. Of 160,000 or so clones listed, about 80% are singletons. Material for sequencing was PBMCs. These receptors were collected from a man aged 40-49 years in good health and CMV-seronegative.

The chain uses TRBV21-1 and TRBJ2-7; whether TRBD2, the table's D call, matches the DNA was not checked. TRBV21-1 is a listed pseudogene. The length of the CDR3 is 14 residues. The chain's CDR3 is CASSRQREGSEQYF. For the CDR3, the DNA is TGTGCCAGCAGCCGACAAAGGGAGGGGTCCGAGCAGTACTTC.

This clone showed up just a few times. CDR3 amino acids: CASSDLRDTGVGMNTEAFF. Here the CDR3 DNA reads TGTGCCAGCAGTGACTTAAGGGACACCGGGGTTGGGATGAACACTGAAGCTTTCTTT. This chain uses TRBV6-4 with TRBJ1-1; weak D call: TRBD1 (6 bases). The CDR3 contains 19 residues. Trimming removed 1 base at V and 0 bases at J, with 21 bases between. CDR1 and CDR2 from the germline V gene are MRHNA and SNTAGT.

This CDR3 reads CASSFEGRNTGELFF. For the CDR3, the DNA is TGTGCCAGCAGCTTCGAGGGAAGGAACACCGGGGAGCTGTTTTTT. The chain employs TRBV5-4 and TRBJ2-2, with D perhaps TRBD2 (5 bases). The CDR3 contains 15 residues. Trimming cost V 2 bases and J 1 base, with 9 bases left between them. Germline-derived CDR1 and CDR2 are SGHNT and YYREEE (reference sequence).

The V gene is TRBV25-1, the J gene TRBJ2-3; TRBD1 might be the D (6 bases). The CDR3 loop spans 14 amino acids. The germline gives CDR1 MGHDK, CDR2 SYGVNS. V lost 2 bases and J lost 4, with 10 bases in between. Here the CDR3 reads CASSEPQGPDTQYF. CDR3 nucleotides: TGTGCCAGCAGTGAACCACAGGGTCCAGATACGCAGTATTTT.